This entry lists 7 T cell receptor beta chains sequenced from one sample in a study of shared clonotypes between healthy human individuals. Sequencing used immunoSEQ multiplex PCR; TCRdb keeps in-frame clones, though not all of them. This sample has 550,000 to 800,000 clones, with roughly 91% found just once. The sample taken for sequencing was memory CD8+ T cells from PBMCs. Subset reported: CD45RO+ cells pooled with CCR7-negative TemRA cells. The receptors were gathered from a man aged 18 to 30 in good health. Some clones in this sample may be carry-over from other donors' samples.

As for this clone: Other DNA sequences from this sample encode an identical CDR3 as well. This chain links TRBV27 with TRBJ2-1; no definite D call. CDR1 MNHEY and CDR2 SMNVEV come from the germline V gene (reference sequence). The V and J ends lost 0 bases and 0 bases respectively, with 3 bases between them. The length of the CDR3 is 14 residues. CDR3 sequence (DNA): TGTGCCAGCAGTTTATCTGTCTCCTACAATGAGCAGTTCTTC. It encodes CASSLSVSYNEQFF.

This chain links TRBV27 with TRBJ1-1; TRBD1 aligns across 9 bases. The CDR3 consists of 16 residues. The germline gives CDR1 MNHEY, CDR2 SMNVEV (reference sequence). V lost 3 bases, J lost 2 bases, and 7 bases stayed unmatched. CDR3 protein: CASSFHRGLKNTEAFF. The CDR3 DNA sequence: TGTGCCAGCAGTTTCCACAGGGGGCTAAAAAACACTGAAGCTTTCTTT.

The gene calls are TRBV7-8 and TRBJ2-1, with 8 bases lining up with TRBD2. CDR3 length: 16 amino acids. The ends lost 5 bases at V and 4 bases at J; junction bases unmatched: 10. Germline V CDR1 and CDR2: SGHVS, FQNEAQ. CDR3: CASSPVGLAGYNEQFF. The CDR3 DNA follows: TGTGCCAGCAGCCCAGTGGGTCTAGCGGGTTACAATGAGCAGTTCTTC.

This clone appeared a few times. The chain recombines TRBV9 with TRBJ1-1; 8 bases agree with TRBD1. The CDR3 covers 15 residues. Trimming removed 3 bases from V and 3 bases from J; junction bases left unmatched: 7. Germline V gene sequence: CDR1 SGDLS, CDR2 YYNGEE. Written as DNA, the CDR3 is TGTGCCAGCAGCGCCCCTCCGACAGGGGACACTGAAGCTTTCTTT. Residues: CASSAPPTGDTEAFF.

This chain joins TRBV19 and TRBJ2-3; D uncertain. Trimming removed 7 bases from V and 2 bases from J, with 10 bases in between. Germline lookup yields CDR1 LNHDA and CDR2 SQIVND (reference sequence). This CDR3 is built from 13 residues. The CDR3 DNA is TGTGCCAGTACCATTGGGCACACAGATACGCAGTATTTT. Its translation is CASTIGHTDTQYF.

This clone has a count of ten or more. V usage is TRBV6-4 and J usage is TRBJ2-2; 11 bases align to TRBD2. CDR3 length: 15 amino acids. The ends lost 3 bases at V and 4 bases at J; junction bases unmatched: 1. Germline values: CDR1 MRHNA, CDR2 SNTAGT. The CDR3 loop is CASSEGTSGTGELFF. CDR3 nucleotide sequence: TGTGCCAGCAGTGAGGGGACTAGCGGCACCGGGGAGCTGTTTTTT.

The genes are TRBV5-4 and TRBJ1-4, with D perhaps TRBD1 (6 bases). Germline assignment: CDR1 SGHNT and CDR2 YYREEE (reference sequence). The CDR3 has 16 residues. The V and J ends lost 4 bases and 0 bases respectively, with 13 bases between them. CDR3: CASSNRDGATNEKLFF. The CDR3 nucleotides are TGTGCCAGCAGCAACAGGGATGGTGCAACTAATGAAAAACTGTTTTTT.